This is a list of T cell receptor beta chains from one sample in a study of shared clonotypes between healthy human individuals. The data were produced by immunoSEQ multiplex PCR, yet TCRdb's version contains in-frame clones alone and is incomplete. The sample shows about half a million clones, around 79% of them seen only once. Sequences were obtained from PBMCs. The origin of the receptors is a woman aged 40 to 49 in good health. Some clones in this sample may be carry-over from other donors' samples. CDR3s include the opening cysteine and the closing phenylalanine or tryptophan. D genes are given only for firm matches. Size values are once, few and many counts, or a class for expanded clones, and some rows have none.

clone_size: -
d_call: -
v_call: TRBV14
j_call: TRBJ1-1
cdr3_aa: CASSQDLVETAEAFF
cdr3_nt: TGTGCCAGCAGCCAAGATCTTGTGGAAACCGCTGAAGCTTTCTTT

clone_size: -
d_call: TRBD1
v_call: TRBV7-6
j_call: TRBJ1-1
cdr3_aa: CASSYRGVNTEAFF
cdr3_nt: TGTGCCAGCAGCTACAGGGGTGTGAACACTGAAGCTTTCTTT

clone_size: few
d_call: -
v_call: TRBV7-2
j_call: TRBJ2-3
cdr3_aa: CASSLDFTDTQYF
cdr3_nt: TGTGCCAGCAGCTTAGACTTCACAGATACGCAGTATTTT

clone_size: -
d_call: -
v_call: TRBV21-1
j_call: TRBJ2-1
cdr3_aa: CASSKRAGGPSTTSNEQFF
cdr3_nt: TGTGCCAGCAGCAAAAGGGCGGGAGGGCCCTCTACTACGAGCAATGAGCAGTTCTTC

clone_size: -
d_call: TRBD1
v_call: TRBV7-6
j_call: TRBJ1-1
cdr3_aa: CASSYRTGAEAFF
cdr3_nt: TGTGCCAGCAGCTATCGGACAGGCGCTGAAGCTTTCTTT

clone_size: -
d_call: TRBD2
v_call: TRBV7-2
j_call: TRBJ2-7
cdr3_aa: CASSLAGLAGGAAEQYF
cdr3_nt: TGTGCCAGCAGCTTAGCGGGACTAGCGGGAGGAGCGGCCGAGCAGTACTTC

clone_size: once
d_call: -
v_call: TRBV28
j_call: TRBJ2-7
cdr3_aa: CASSPVSGTHEQYF
cdr3_nt: TGTGCCAGCAGTCCCGTTTCCGGGACTCACGAGCAGTACTTC

clone_size: -
d_call: -
v_call: TRBV7-9
j_call: TRBJ2-3
cdr3_aa: CASTAGTADTDTQYF
cdr3_nt: TGTGCCAGCACAGCTGGAACGGCGGATACAGATACGCAGTATTTT

clone_size: -
d_call: TRBD1
v_call: TRBV2
j_call: TRBJ1-1
cdr3_aa: CASGTEVGTEAFF
cdr3_nt: TGTGCCAGCGGGACAGAAGTAGGTACTGAAGCTTTCTTT

clone_size: -
d_call: TRBD1
v_call: TRBV2
j_call: TRBJ1-2
cdr3_aa: CASSEVRDSSYTF
cdr3_nt: TGTGCCAGCAGTGAAGTTAGGGACAGTAGCTACACCTTC

clone_size: -
d_call: TRBD2
v_call: TRBV9
j_call: TRBJ2-5
cdr3_aa: CASSPRPGLAPQETQYF
cdr3_nt: TGTGCCAGCAGCCCTCGGCCGGGACTAGCCCCACAAGAGACCCAGTACTTC

clone_size: -
d_call: -
v_call: TRBV28
j_call: TRBJ1-2
cdr3_aa: CASSPHWVGYTF
cdr3_nt: TGTGCCAGCAGCCCCCATTGGGTGGGCTACACCTTC

clone_size: many
d_call: -
v_call: TRBV7-9
j_call: TRBJ2-5
cdr3_aa: CASSFAETQYF
cdr3_nt: TGTGCCAGCAGCTTTGCGGAGACCCAGTACTTC

clone_size: -
d_call: TRBD1
v_call: TRBV7-8
j_call: TRBJ2-5
cdr3_aa: CASSRRVGGQGRETQYF
cdr3_nt: TGTGCCAGCAGCAGGCGGGTGGGAGGACAGGGTAGAGAGACCCAGTACTTC

clone_size: few
d_call: -
v_call: TRBV10-1
j_call: TRBJ2-5
cdr3_aa: CASSDRCQETQYF
cdr3_nt: TGCGCCAGCAGTGATAGGTGCCAAGAGACCCAGTACTTC

clone_size: -
d_call: TRBD1
v_call: TRBV27
j_call: TRBJ2-7
cdr3_aa: CASSLRQGLTYEQYF
cdr3_nt: TGTGCCAGCAGTTTGAGACAGGGCTTGACCTACGAGCAGTACTTC

clone_size: -
d_call: -
v_call: TRBV19
j_call: TRBJ2-3
cdr3_aa: CASSIGSPGYQDTQYF
cdr3_nt: TGTGCCAGTAGTATTGGTAGTCCGGGGTATCAAGATACGCAGTATTTT

clone_size: -
d_call: -
v_call: TRBV4-1
j_call: TRBJ1-3
cdr3_aa: CASSQPQLLGSGNTIYF
cdr3_nt: TGCGCCAGCAGCCAACCACAGCTGTTGGGCTCTGGAAACACCATATATTTT

clone_size: -
d_call: -
v_call: TRBV2
j_call: TRBJ1-2
cdr3_aa: CASSGDWSYGYTF
cdr3_nt: TGTGCCAGCAGTGGAGATTGGAGCTATGGCTACACCTTC

clone_size: -
d_call: TRBD1
v_call: TRBV7-2
j_call: TRBJ1-5
cdr3_aa: CASSPGGGTGGRGQPQHF
cdr3_nt: TGTGCCAGCAGCCCTGGTGGGGGCACAGGGGGCAGGGGTCAGCCCCAGCATTTT

clone_size: -
d_call: TRBD2
v_call: TRBV11-2
j_call: TRBJ2-3
cdr3_aa: CASSRLSGRGDTQYF
cdr3_nt: TGTGCCAGCAGCCGCCTTAGCGGGAGGGGAGATACGCAGTATTTT

clone_size: -
d_call: -
v_call: TRBV7-9
j_call: TRBJ1-1
cdr3_aa: CASSLGQVTEAFF
cdr3_nt: TGTGCCAGCAGCTTAGGTCAGGTGACTGAAGCTTTCTTT

clone_size: -
d_call: TRBD2
v_call: TRBV29-1
j_call: TRBJ2-7
cdr3_aa: CSVAPSGARHEQYF
cdr3_nt: TGCAGCGTGGCCCCTAGCGGGGCCCGTCACGAGCAGTACTTC

clone_size: -
d_call: TRBD2
v_call: TRBV15
j_call: TRBJ2-7
cdr3_aa: CATSRDWGGSYEQYF
cdr3_nt: TGTGCCACCAGCAGAGATTGGGGGGGCTCCTACGAGCAGTACTTC

clone_size: -
d_call: TRBD2
v_call: TRBV18
j_call: TRBJ2-1
cdr3_aa: CASSLRTSGSSYNEQFF
cdr3_nt: TGTGCCAGCTCACTCAGGACTAGCGGGAGCTCCTACAATGAGCAGTTCTTC

clone_size: -
d_call: -
v_call: TRBV19
j_call: TRBJ1-6
cdr3_aa: CASSEKRLPLHF
cdr3_nt: TGTGCCAGTAGTGAGAAACGGTTGCCCCTCCACTTT

clone_size: -
d_call: TRBD2
v_call: TRBV15
j_call: TRBJ2-3
cdr3_aa: CATSTLAGGGDTQYF
cdr3_nt: TGTGCCACCAGCACACTAGCGGGAGGGGGAGATACGCAGTATTTT

clone_size: -
d_call: -
v_call: TRBV30
j_call: TRBJ2-2
cdr3_aa: CAWSVSTGELFF
cdr3_nt: TGTGCCTGGAGTGTTAGCACCGGGGAGCTGTTTTTT

clone_size: -
d_call: -
v_call: TRBV13
j_call: TRBJ2-2
cdr3_aa: CASRSNEFSGELFF
cdr3_nt: TGTGCCAGCAGGAGTAATGAGTTTTCCGGGGAGCTGTTTTTT

clone_size: few
d_call: TRBD2
v_call: TRBV27
j_call: TRBJ2-7
cdr3_aa: CASSLLTGRAIHEQYF
cdr3_nt: TGTGCCAGCAGTTTATTAACCGGGAGGGCCATCCACGAGCAGTACTTC

clone_size: -
d_call: -
v_call: TRBV7-6
j_call: TRBJ2-1
cdr3_aa: CASSLTWAGQGQFF
cdr3_nt: TGTGCCAGCAGCTTAACCTGGGCGGGTCAGGGGCAGTTCTTC

clone_size: -
d_call: -
v_call: TRBV11-2
j_call: TRBJ1-6
cdr3_aa: CASSLGTNSPLHF
cdr3_nt: TGTGCCAGCAGCTTAGGGACTAATTCACCCCTCCACTTT

clone_size: -
d_call: TRBD2
v_call: TRBV6-5
j_call: TRBJ2-2
cdr3_aa: CASKSQGLAAGELFF
cdr3_nt: TGTGCCAGCAAATCCCAGGGACTAGCGGCCGGGGAGCTGTTTTTT

clone_size: -
d_call: TRBD1
v_call: TRBV18
j_call: TRBJ1-4
cdr3_aa: CASSGDRYEKLFF
cdr3_nt: TGTGCCAGCTCTGGGGACAGATATGAAAAACTGTTTTTT

clone_size: -
d_call: TRBD2
v_call: TRBV5-4
j_call: TRBJ2-1
cdr3_aa: CASTPGGSGTVYNEQFF
cdr3_nt: TGTGCCAGCACGCCCGGAGGGAGCGGGACCGTCTACAATGAGCAGTTCTTC

clone_size: -
d_call: -
v_call: TRBV7-9
j_call: TRBJ2-2
cdr3_aa: CASSPPMNTGELFF
cdr3_nt: TGTGCCAGCAGCCCCCCGATGAACACCGGGGAGCTGTTTTTT